This T cell receptor (beta chain) was profiled in a study of human T cells and chemical hapten exposure. Background on the study: Read at 6 days, the patch tests placed 0.01% DPC on the upper back. Study results and caveats: Relative to controls, expanded TCRs formed significantly more large CDR3 similarity clusters.

The time point is: pre-sensitization, week 0. Treatment specified: therapeutic diphenylcyclopropenone sensitization with weekly scalp DPC. Authors' processing steps: Sample TCR totals centred on a median of roughly 96,000, ranging roughly 20,000 to 750,000. TCRdb processed the RACE reads anew with MiXCR; each CDR3 protein has one entry. The V and J calls here are based on TCRdb, not the publication. The table shows about 380,000 distinct CDR3 sequences, with 4.5% to 6% occurring only once. This clonotype has a handful of counts. Its antigen is currently unknown. CDR1 and CDR2 from the germline V gene are KGHSH and LQKENI. Unmatched junction bases numbered 10, after V lost 6 bases and J lost 3 bases. The CDR3 is 16 amino acids.

Specimen: whole blood, collected in connection with sensitization to the hapten diphenylcyclopropenone (DPC). The receptor was derived from a woman aged 50 to 65 with alopecia areata. Some clones in this sample may be carry-over from other donors' samples. V and J are TRBV18 and TRBJ2-3, with 9 bases fitting TRBD2. The CDR3 region is CASSPKTSGLTDTQYF. CDR3 DNA: TGTGCCAGCTCTCCTAAAACTAGCGGGCTTACAGATACGCAGTATTTT.